These 11 T cell receptor beta chains came from one sample sequenced in a study of shared clonotypes between healthy human individuals. The method was immunoSEQ multiplex PCR; TCRdb's version includes in-frame clones alone and lacks a portion of them. Altogether about 2.3 million clones are present, under 95% being singletons, with the ten largest covering 0.37%. The specimen sequenced was naive CD4+ T cells from PBMCs. This sample's subset: CD45RA+ positively selected. These receptors all stem from a man younger than 35 in good health. Some clones in this sample may be carry-over from other donors' samples.

V is TRBV7-9 and J is TRBJ1-1; D unclear. Trimming removed 1 base at V and 0 bases at J, with 9 bases between. Germline V gives CDR1 SEHNR, CDR2 FQNEAQ (reference sequence). The CDR3 spans 15 residues. The CDR3 spells CASSLDRFMNTEAFF. DNA of the CDR3: TGTGCCAGCAGCTTAGATCGCTTCATGAACACTGAAGCTTTCTTT.

The chain has TRBV5-1 and TRBJ2-2, with D perhaps TRBD2 (5 bases). V lost 1 base and J 3 bases, leaving 13 bases between the germline ends. There are 16 residues in the CDR3. CDR1 and CDR2 from the germline V gene are SGHRS and YFSETQ. DNA of the CDR3: TGCGCCAGCAGCTTGAGTGGGAGTAGCGACACCGGGGAGCTGTTTTTT. The encoded protein is CASSLSGSSDTGELFF.

This sequence joins TRBV6-5 and TRBJ2-1; 12 nucleotides align to TRBD1. The CDR3 runs to 15 residues. V lost 5 bases, J lost 5 bases, and 4 bases stayed unmatched. Per germline, CDR1 MNHEY and CDR2 SVGAGI. CDR3 nucleotides: TGTGCCAGCAGTCGGGACAGGGGGCTGGACAATGAGCAGTTCTTC. Translating gives CASSRDRGLDNEQFF.

Worth noting for this clone: Other nucleotide sequences in the sample specify the same CDR3. The chain carries TRBV5-4 and TRBJ2-7, with D perhaps given as TRBD1 or TRBD2 (5 bases each). Trimming stripped 3 bases from V and 2 bases from J, with 9 bases between. The CDR3 length is 13 residues. Per germline, CDR1 SGHNT and CDR2 YYREEE (reference sequence). The CDR3 loop is CASSSGTAYEQYF. The CDR3 DNA is TGTGCCAGCAGCTCCGGGACGGCCTACGAGCAGTACTTC.

This sequence joins TRBV7-3 and TRBJ2-1, with 10 bases identical to TRBD2. The CDR3 sequence is 18 residues long. The V and J ends lost 1 base and 8 bases, in that order; junction bases with no gene match: 14. CDR1 SGHTA and CDR2 FQGTGA come from the germline V gene. CDR3 in DNA: TGTGCCAGCAGCTTAATCGGTCTAGCGGGGGCGCGGGGCTATGAGCAGTTCTTC. It translates to CASSLIGLAGARGYEQFF.

This sequence joins TRBV7-2 and TRBJ2-1; 11 bases line up with TRBD2. The CDR3 contains 17 residues. The V gene end was trimmed by 1 base and the J gene end by 7 bases; junction bases not matched to a gene: 9. CDR1 SGHTA and CDR2 FQGNSA come from the germline V gene. The CDR3 here is CASSLVGTSGLFNEQFF. The DNA for the CDR3 is TGTGCCAGCAGCTTAGTCGGGACTAGCGGACTATTTAATGAGCAGTTCTTC.

This chain joins TRBV11-2 and TRBJ2-7; D might be TRBD1 or TRBD2, each matching 5 bases. This CDR3 is 15 amino acids long. Germline assignment: CDR1 SGHAT and CDR2 FQNNGV. V was cut by 3 bases and J by 2 bases, with 14 bases left in between. The CDR3 DNA reads TGTGCCAGCAGCTTCCGACGGGACGGGACCTACGAGCAGTACTTC. Protein: CASSFRRDGTYEQYF.

This clone was detected only once. The chain is built from TRBV28 and TRBJ1-2, with 11 bases lining up with TRBD1. V was pared by 4 bases and J by 2 bases, with 9 bases of the junction left unmatched. The CDR3 is 17 amino acids. CDR1 and CDR2 from the germline V gene are MDHEN and SYDVKM. CDR3 nucleotides: TGTGCCAGCAGTTCGGACAGGGGGCAGTTACCAAACTATGGCTACACCTTC. This sequence encodes CASSSDRGQLPNYGYTF.

J is TRBJ2-5 and V is TRBV11-2, with TRBD2 identical over 7 bases. V trimming: 0 bases; J trimming: 3 bases; junction bases outside the gene matches: 1. Per germline, CDR1 SGHAT and CDR2 FQNNGV. The CDR3 has 14 amino acids. The DNA for the CDR3 is TGTGCCAGCAGCTTAGAGGGGGGGAAAGAGACCCAGTACTTC. Translated, it gives CASSLEGGKETQYF.

The chain is built from TRBV4-1 and TRBJ1-4; 9 nucleotides agree with TRBD1. This CDR3 region has 13 residues. Looked up from germline, CDR1 is MGHRA and CDR2 is YSYEKL. The V segment lost 5 bases and the J segment 5 bases; nucleotides outside the gene matches: 0. CDR3 sequence (DNA): TGCGCCAGCAGCGGGACAGGGAATGAAAAACTGTTTTTT. This translates into CASSGTGNEKLFF.

This chain uses TRBV19 with TRBJ1-2; D remains unclear. V gave up 1 base and J gave up 5 bases, with 8 bases separating them. The CDR3 covers 13 residues. Germline CDR1 is LNHDA and CDR2 is SQIVND (reference sequence). CDR3 DNA sequence: TGTGCCAGTAGTATAGTATCGGGATATGGCTACACCTTC. Amino acid sequence: CASSIVSGYGYTF.